Listed here is a single TCR beta chain. The antigen is unknown. Sequencing used immunoSEQ v3.0 at survey level. Profiled with immunoSEQ multiplex PCR; TCRdb holds only in-frame clones, not every one. The sample includes 25,000 to 35,000 clones, 90% to 95% of them seen just once. These data originate in a study of long-term antiretroviral therapy in people with HIV. The CDR3 totals 11 residues. Trimming removed 5 bases from V and 2 bases from J, with 3 bases in between. Germline CDR1 SGHAT, CDR2 FQNNGV. Per donor, a minimum of one pre-ART and a minimum of two post-ART PBMC samples were available. Roughly 0.9-10 million cryopreserved PBMC were held in samples before DNA extraction. Findings and caveats of the study: Blood, drawn from about 2004 to 2018, may reflect older ART regimens.

Sequenced here: unsorted PBMCs, sampled about 7.4 years after starting antiretroviral therapy. V is TRBV11-2 and J is TRBJ1-1; no clear D gene. This TCR derives from a man aged 50-60 years with HIV. The CDR3 sequence: CASSLNTEAFF. The CDR3 nucleotides are TGTGCCAGCAGCCTAAACACTGAAGCTTTCTTT.